The 19 T cell receptor beta chains reported below all come from one sample, sequenced in a study of shared clonotypes between healthy human individuals. Here immunoSEQ multiplex PCR was the method, and the copy in TCRdb shows in-frame clones only, minus some. The profile shows about 480,000 clones, approximately 85% of them singletons. Material for sequencing was PBMCs. These TCRs come from a middle-aged woman in good health. Some clones in this sample may be carry-over from other donors' samples.

This rearrangement joins TRBV15 to TRBJ1-5; the D gene is possibly TRBD1 (6 bases). Per the germline V gene, CDR1 is LNHNV and CDR2 is YYDKDF (reference sequence). The CDR3 contains 16 residues. V gave up 5 bases and J gave up 5 bases, with 19 bases separating them. The CDR3, as DNA: TGTGCCACCAGCCCCAAGGACAGACACCTAGATCAGCCCCAGCATTTT. Protein sequence: CATSPKDRHLDQPQHF.

This clone was detected only once. This chain links TRBV7-7 with TRBJ2-5, with D hard to call. Trimming removed 2 bases from V and 5 bases from J, with 12 bases in between. Per germline, CDR1 SSHAT and CDR2 FNYEAQ (reference sequence). CDR3 length: 14 residues. CDR3 region: CASSLTDGGETQYF. The CDR3 DNA sequence: TGTGCCAGCAGCTTAACCGACGGTGGGGAGACCCAGTACTTC.

V usage is TRBV28 and J usage is TRBJ1-1; no clear D. Looked up from germline, CDR1 is MDHEN and CDR2 is SYDVKM. V lost 4 bases and J 2 bases, leaving 8 bases between the germline ends. This CDR3 has 13 amino acids. CDR3 sequence reads: CASSYGPNTEAFF. The CDR3 region has the DNA TGTGCCAGCAGTTACGGCCCCAACACTGAAGCTTTCTTT.

This CDR3 is CASSLVFCYQPQHF. The CDR3 region has the DNA TGTGCCAGCAGCTTAGTGTTTTGTTATCAGCCCCAGCATTTT. This chain uses TRBV7-6 with TRBJ1-5; D is unresolved. This CDR3 contains 14 residues. The V and J ends lost 1 base and 5 bases respectively, with 9 bases between them. CDR1 is SGHVS and CDR2 is FNYEAQ in the germline V gene.

The chain couples TRBV25-1 to TRBJ2-2; possibly TRBD2 for D (7 bases). The length of the CDR3 is 18 residues. V lost 4 bases to trimming and J lost 0 bases, with 18 bases between them. The V gene's germline CDR1 is MGHDK and CDR2 SYGVNS. The CDR3 sequence: CASSGLTGRVSNTGELFF. In nucleotides, the CDR3 is TGTGCCAGCAGTGGACTCACAGGGAGGGTTTCGAACACCGGGGAGCTGTTTTTT.

The gene calls are TRBV19 and TRBJ1-5; unclear D gene. Germline CDR1 reads LNHDA; CDR2 reads SQIVND (reference sequence). CDR3 length: 15 amino acids. Trimming left V 6 bases short and J 2 bases short, with 14 bases between. DNA for the CDR3: TGTGCCAGTAGCCAAGTTTGGTCGGGCAATCAGCCCCAGCATTTT. Residues: CASSQVWSGNQPQHF.

This clone occurred many times. This chain joins TRBV28 and TRBJ2-1, with a possible D match to TRBD2 (5 bases). The CDR3 consists of 12 residues. Trimming removed 4 bases at V and 9 bases at J, with 10 bases between. Germline V lookup: CDR1 MDHEN, CDR2 SYDVKM. This CDR3 reads CASSSGLREQFF. The CDR3, as DNA: TGTGCCAGCAGTTCAGGACTGCGTGAGCAGTTCTTC.

The chain joins TRBV9 to TRBJ2-7; D perhaps matches TRBD2 (5 bases). The germline V gene has CDR1 SGDLS and CDR2 YYNGEE. The CDR3 has 13 residues. Trimming cost V 4 bases and J 4 bases, with 12 bases left between them. This chain's CDR3 is CASSPRSGYEQYF. The CDR3 bases are TGTGCCAGCAGCCCCCGAAGCGGATACGAGCAGTACTTC.

The chain carries TRBV28 and TRBJ1-5; TRBD1 aligns across 9 bases. The V gene's germline CDR1 is MDHEN and CDR2 SYDVKM. Trimming cost V 6 bases and J 6 bases; bases outside gene matches: 15. The CDR3 sequence is 17 residues long. The CDR3 DNA reads TGTGCCAGCAGCACCTTGGACAGGGGTGCGATGGGTCAGCCCCAGCATTTT. This gives the protein CASSTLDRGAMGQPQHF.

J is TRBJ2-5 and V is TRBV9; the D is unclear. V lost 4 bases to trimming and J lost 5 bases, with 9 bases between them. CDR1 is SGDLS, CDR2 YYNGEE, per germline. The CDR3 extends over 12 amino acids. The CDR3 protein is CASSLVGETQYF. The DNA for the CDR3 is TGTGCCAGCAGCTTAGTAGGGGAGACCCAGTACTTC.

V usage is TRBV18 and J usage is TRBJ2-5, with a possible D match to TRBD1 (6 bases). The CDR3 has 13 residues. Germline CDR1 reads KGHSH; CDR2 reads LQKENI. V was pared by 6 bases and J by 1 base, with 9 bases between. CDR3 in DNA: TGTGCCAGCTCCGGACAGCTCCAAGAGACCCAGTACTTC. Its protein is CASSGQLQETQYF. The complete variable domain, with remaining parts taken from reference TRBV18 and TRBJ2-5, reads NAGVMQNPRHLVRRRGQEARLRCSPMKGHSHVYWYRQLPEEGLKFMVYLQKENIIDESGMPKERFSAEFPKEGPSILRIQQVVRGDSAAYFCASSGQLQETQYFGPGTRLLVL.

This clone turned up a few times. This rearrangement joins TRBV6-1 to TRBJ2-1, with a tentative D call TRBD2 (6 bases). V lost 4 bases, J lost 2 bases, and 15 bases lay in between. CDR1 and CDR2 (germline): MNHNS, SASEGT. This CDR3 is 16 amino acids long. CDR3 nucleotides: TGTGCCAGCAGTGGGTTGGAGGGCCAAGCCTACAATGAGCAGTTCTTC. It encodes CASSGLEGQAYNEQFF.

This clone was counted a few times. The V call is TRBV7-7, the J call TRBJ2-1; 7 bases agree with TRBD2. Unmatched junction bases numbered 2, after V lost 1 base and J lost 2 bases. The CDR3 consists of 15 residues. CDR1 is SSHAT and CDR2 is FNYEAQ in the germline V gene (reference sequence). The CDR3 sequence is CASSLGEGPYNEQFF. The CDR3 DNA is TGTGCCAGCAGCTTAGGGGAGGGCCCCTACAATGAGCAGTTCTTC.

The chain employs TRBV11-2 and TRBJ2-7, with 7 bases aligning to TRBD2. CDR1 SGHAT and CDR2 FQNNGV come from the germline V gene. The CDR3 is 16 amino acids. V was pared by 5 bases and J by 2 bases, with 12 bases of the junction left unmatched. The DNA of the CDR3 is TGTGCCAGCAGCCCCCTCCAGCGGGAAGGGGCCTACGAGCAGTACTTC. It is translated as CASSPLQREGAYEQYF.

The gene calls are TRBV5-4 and TRBJ2-7; perhaps TRBD2 as D (6 bases). Germline CDR1 reads SGHNT; CDR2 reads YYREEE (reference sequence). Trimming left V 0 bases short and J 2 bases short, with 12 bases between. The length of the CDR3 is 15 residues. The CDR3 coding sequence is TGTGCCAGCAGCTTGGCGGAGGGAACCACCTACGAGCAGTACTTC. As protein: CASSLAEGTTYEQYF.

The genes are TRBV5-4 and TRBJ1-2, with D perhaps TRBD1 (5 bases). CDR1 is SGHNT, CDR2 YYREEE, per germline (reference sequence). The CDR3 totals 16 residues. Trimming took 0 bases from V and 4 from J, leaving 16 bases between them. The CDR3 is CASSLGRGTISYGYTF. CDR3 nucleotides: TGTGCCAGCAGCTTGGGGCGAGGGACTATAAGCTATGGCTACACCTTC.

J is TRBJ2-3 and V is TRBV29-1; 10 bases map to TRBD1. This CDR3 is 15 amino acids long. Trimming took 7 bases from V and 2 from J; bases not matched to a gene: 9. The germline V gene encodes CDR1 SQVTM and CDR2 ANQGSEA. The chain's CDR3 is CSEGGGQGNTDTQYF. In nucleotides, the CDR3 is TGCAGCGAAGGGGGGGGACAGGGGAACACAGATACGCAGTATTTT.

The chain combines TRBV5-4 with TRBJ1-2; no clear D gene. CDR3 length: 13 amino acids. Trimming pared 5 bases from V and 0 bases from J, leaving 8 bases between. Germline CDR1 SGHNT, CDR2 YYREEE (reference sequence). In DNA form, the CDR3 reads TGTGCCAGCAGTGTTCCACCTAACTATGGCTACACCTTC. Protein product: CASSVPPNYGYTF. The whole variable domain, filled in from reference TRBV5-4 and TRBJ1-2, reads ETGVTQSPTHLIKTRGQQVTLRCSSQSGHNTVSWYQQALGQGPQFIFQYYREEENGRGNFPPRFSGLQFPNYSSELNVNALELDDSALYLCASSVPPNYGYTFGSGTRLTVV.

The V call is TRBV7-2, the J call TRBJ1-1; TRBD1 matches 7 bases. This CDR3 region has 13 residues. Trimming took 6 bases from V and 2 from J; bases not matched to a gene: 3. Germline CDR1 is SGHTA and CDR2 is FQGNSA. The CDR3 nucleotides read TGTGCCAGCAGGGGGACAGTCAACACTGAAGCTTTCTTT. The encoded protein is CASRGTVNTEAFF.